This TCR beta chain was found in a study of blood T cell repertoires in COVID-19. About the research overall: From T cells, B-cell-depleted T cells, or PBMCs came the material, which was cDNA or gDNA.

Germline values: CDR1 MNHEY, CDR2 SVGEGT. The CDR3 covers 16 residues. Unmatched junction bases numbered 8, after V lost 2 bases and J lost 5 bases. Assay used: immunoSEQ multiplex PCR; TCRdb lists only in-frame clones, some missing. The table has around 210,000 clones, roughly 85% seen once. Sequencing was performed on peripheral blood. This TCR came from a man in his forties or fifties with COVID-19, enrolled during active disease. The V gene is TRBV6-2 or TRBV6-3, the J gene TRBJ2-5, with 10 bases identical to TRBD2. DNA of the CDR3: TGTGCCAGCAGTTACAACCTAGCGGGGGTCCGGGAGACCCAGTACTTC. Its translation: CASSYNLAGVRETQYF.